The following is a T cell receptor (beta chain) sequence with its context. Its recognized antigen is unknown. No much larger clonotype is one base removed from it; base qualities were not supplied. The library came from RACE. Data came from a NextSeq 500. During library preparation, unique molecular identifiers were attached to individual cDNA molecules so that TCRs could be counted in a quantitative, reproducible way. Both TCR alpha and TCR beta chains were sequenced from each blood RNA sample. The paper's data handling went like this. A median of around 100,000 TCRs per sample was observed, with a range of roughly 23,224 to 750,000. V, J and CDR3 annotation of the TCR reads was carried out using the Decombinator software suite. For the PS versus PT1 abundance plots, all samples were subsampled to the same number of TCRs (28,000). Expanded TCRs were defined as absent before sensitization and observed at least eight times at the 2-week time point. TCRdb trimmed the raw reads at Q25, called clones with MiXCR and kept productive beta chains. Under each unique CDR3 protein, matching rows form one entry showing the most common genes and DNA. None of the V and J calls come from the authors' own analysis; TCRdb made them. The sample table shows some 400,000 distinct CDR3 sequences, and around 4.8% are seen once. In total, the top ten clones hold 2% to 2.5% of the sample.

In the germline V gene, CDR1 corresponds to MNHEY and CDR2 to SVGAGI. CDR3 length: 13 amino acids, cysteine to phenylalanine. The DNA shown is the 39-base CDR3, in frame from base 1. Trimming at the junction amounts to 10 bases on V and 1 base on J, and the germline ends lie 12 bases apart. These data belong to a study of human T cells and chemical hapten exposure (dated by TCRdb to about 2021). In terms of the full investigation: For sensitization, 2% DPC in acetone was applied to a roughly 2 cm by roughly 2 cm area of upper inner arm skin. Patients additionally received weekly therapeutic DPC doses to the scalp throughout the roughly 24-week study period. Patch tests used Finn chambers with 0.01% DPC on the upper back, scored after 6 days by International Contact Dermatitis Research Group standards. Most of the patients in the cohort were female, and the cohort covered alopecia areata with under or over 50% scalp involvement, alopecia totalis and alopecia universalis. Libraries were pooled for sequencing, and variation in per-sample TCR yields was attributed mainly to small differences in library volumes within the pool. Peripheral blood TCR repertoire changes were tracked in vivo in alopecia patients during primary and secondary sensitization to the hapten diphenylcyclopropenone (DPC). Blood samples were taken from patients before sensitization (week 0) and then at 2, 6 and about 24 weeks after DPC sensitization. Blood for TCR sequencing was provided by twenty-nine alopecia patients at one to four time points (pre-sensitization, 2, 6 and 24 weeks). General study outcomes and caveats: Compared with pre-sensitization or healthy control sets, expanded TCRs formed significantly more large CDR3 similarity clusters, which is consistent with antigen-driven responses. DPC sensitization did not change the number of TCRs with a frequency above 1 in 1000, and there was no evidence of changes in global repertoire structure. Patch test score correlated positively with the number of PT1 expanded TCRs, reaching significance at thresholds 8, 16 and 32 but not at 4. After repeated subsampling, changes were observed in the strength of the expansion versus patch-test correlation and in the threshold at which the correlation became significant. Because every patient had alopecia, a presumed autoimmune disease, the patients' immune response might differ from that of healthy individuals.

The sample's time point label, decoded: patch test 1, 2 weeks after DPC sensitization. The treatment or condition label corresponds to: therapeutic diphenylcyclopropenone sensitization with weekly scalp DPC. At every patch-test visit, the blood draw took place before the patch test was put on. Eligible patients were aged 18 to 70, diagnosed with alopecia, deemed suitable for DPC therapy, and excluded if pregnant. Total RNA was extracted from unfractionated whole blood that had been collected in Tempus Blood RNA tubes. This sequence was found in a woman aged 50 to 60 with alopecia areata. Some clones in this sample may be carry-over from other donors' samples. The sequences come from whole blood, collected in connection with sensitization to the hapten diphenylcyclopropenone (DPC). This chain joins TRBV6-5 to TRBJ2-3; the best D guess is TRBD2, with 6 bases matching. The CDR3 has the sequence CATLRGGTDTQYF. In nucleotide form, the sequence is TGTGCCACCCTGCGCGGGGGCACAGATACGCAGTATTTT.